This is a list of T cell receptor beta chains from one sample in a study of PD-1 blockade in classical Hodgkin lymphoma. Generated by immunoSEQ multiplex PCR, the TCRdb table keeps only in-frame clones and is missing some. The table has approximately 34,000 clones, just over 75% seen once. The sample was peripheral blood mononuclear cells (PBMCs), taken before the second cycle of nivolumab. Receptors originate from a human donor with classical Hodgkin lymphoma. CDR3s include the opening cysteine and the closing phenylalanine or tryptophan. A D gene is named only where the DNA matches it firmly. Only part of the rows carry a size: once, few, many, or a class if the clone is expanded.

TGTGCCAGCAGCTTAGAGACAGGGGGCGAGCAGTACTTC,CASSLETGGEQYF,TRBD1,TRBJ2-7,NA,TRBV11-2
TGCGCCAGCAGCTTGGTGGGCTGGCGGGGGGGCCCGGGAAACATTCAGTACTTC,CASSLVGWRGGPGNIQYF,TRBD2,TRBJ2-4,NA,TRBV5-1
TGTGCAAGTCGCTTACCATCGGGACAGGGGTGGGATACGCAGTATTTT,CASRLPSGQGWDTQYF,NA,TRBJ2-3,NA,TRBV12-2
TGTGCCAGCAGCTCCTGGACAGGGCACTATGGCTACACCTTC,CASSSWTGHYGYTF,TRBD1,TRBJ1-2,NA,TRBV7-2
TGTGCCAGCAGTTTCTTGACTAGCGGGGAAAATGAGCAGTTCTTC,CASSFLTSGENEQFF,TRBD2,TRBJ2-1,NA,TRBV6-5
TGCGCCAGCAGCCACTTCGACAGGGGAAGCTACGAGCAGTACTTC,CASSHFDRGSYEQYF,TRBD1,TRBJ2-7,NA,TRBV4-1
TGCGCCAGCAGCTCCAACAGGGCTGGCTACACCTTC,CASSSNRAGYTF,NA,TRBJ1-2,NA,TRBV5-1
TGCGCCAGCAGCTTGAGTGGAATGGAGGAGACCCAGTACTTC,CASSLSGMEETQYF,NA,TRBJ2-5,NA,TRBV5-1
TGTGCCAGCAGCTTTCGGCCGGAAGAGACCCAGTACTTC,CASSFRPEETQYF,NA,TRBJ2-5,NA,TRBV7-2
TGTGCCAGCAGCCAGGGTTCTGGAAACACCATATATTTT,CASSQGSGNTIYF,NA,TRBJ1-3,NA,TRBV27
TGTGCCTGGAGTCACTGGGGAAACGGGGAGCTGTTTTTT,CAWSHWGNGELFF,NA,TRBJ2-2,NA,TRBV30
TGTGCCTGTGTCGGTGGGGGGGATGAAAAACTGTTTTTT,CACVGGGDEKLFF,NA,TRBJ1-4,NA,TRBV6-1
TGTGCCAGCGGGGACTCCTCAAATGAAAAACTGTTTTTT,CASGDSSNEKLFF,NA,TRBJ1-4,once,TRBV6-1
TGTGCCAGCAGTAACCCAGGACGGAACTATGGCTACACCTTC,CASSNPGRNYGYTF,NA,TRBJ1-2,once,TRBV6-4